These T cell receptor beta chains were read from a single sample in a study of patients and donors after allogeneic stem cell transplantation. One entry per CDR3 protein results from TCRdb running MiXCR on the RT-PCR reads. In the table there are 410,000 or so distinct CDR3 sequences, around 15% of which are singletons. Sample: blood, either unsorted or a sorted T cell fraction (not recorded which). All receptors derive from a human donor who was either an allogeneic HSCT recipient or a stem cell or donor lymphocyte infusion donor (not recorded which). It is not recorded whose cells these are; they may come from a transplant donor. Each CDR3 is given with its conserved first and last residue. D genes are given only for firm matches. Expanded clones get a size class; other rows say once, few or many, or leave the size out.

>TRBJ2-5|TRBV10-3|many|.
CAIRGPQETQYF
TGTGCCATCAGAGGCCCCCAAGAGACCCAGTACTTC
>TRBJ2-5|TRBV7-2|.|TRBD2
CASSSSGSRVETQYF
TGTGCCAGCAGCTCTAGCGGGAGTAGAGTAGAGACCCAGTACTTC
>TRBJ1-2|TRBV5-1|.|.
CASSLGLDSYGYTF
TGCGCCAGCAGCTTAGGACTTGACAGCTATGGCTACACCTTC
>TRBJ2-1|TRBV25-1|.|.
CASSSSPPLRMNEQFF
TGTGCCAGCAGTTCCTCCCCCCCGCTCAGGATGAATGAGCAGTTCTTC
>TRBJ1-1|TRBV5-1|few|.
CASSLDGDTEAFF
TGCGCCAGCAGCTTGGACGGGGACACTGAAGCTTTCTTT
>TRBJ2-3|TRBV29-1|many|TRBD2
CSVASGGPTDTQYF
TGCAGCGTCGCTAGCGGGGGCCCCACAGATACGCAGTATTTT
>TRBJ2-2|TRBV6-1|.|TRBD1
CASSPTGTGRPGELFF
TGTGCCAGCAGTCCGACCGGGACAGGGCGTCCCGGGGAGCTGTTTTTT
>TRBJ2-5|TRBV5-1|few|TRBD1
CASSPTGQGRETQYF
TGCGCCAGCAGCCCGACCGGACAGGGAAGGGAGACCCAGTACTTC
>TRBJ1-5|TRBV7-2|few|TRBD1
CASSTGQAGQPQHF
TGTGCCAGCAGCACAGGACAGGCAGGTCAGCCCCAGCATTTT
>TRBJ2-3|TRBV7-6|.|TRBD2
CASSWTSGTDTQYF
TGTGCCAGCAGCTGGACTAGCGGCACAGATACGCAGTATTTT
>TRBJ2-1|TRBV7-9|.|.
CASSLALGQSLYNEQFF
TGTGCCAGCAGCTTAGCGCTGGGGCAGAGCTTATACAATGAGCAGTTCTTC
>TRBJ2-2|TRBV3-1|.|.
CASSQDLPNTGELFF
TGTGCCAGCAGCCAAGATCTACCGAACACCGGGGAGCTGTTTTTT
>TRBJ2-2|TRBV3-1|once|.
CASSQVERSGELFF
TGTGCCAGCAGCCAAGTTGAAAGGTCCGGGGAGCTGTTTTTT
>TRBJ1-2|TRBV14|few|TRBD1
CASSQAGQGYGYTF
TGTGCCAGCAGCCAAGCGGGACAGGGGTATGGCTACACCTTC
>TRBJ2-7|TRBV5-1|many|.
CASSLRQGGYEQYF
TGCGCCAGCAGCTTGAGGCAGGGAGGCTACGAGCAGTACTTC
>TRBJ1-4|TRBV20-1|.|TRBD1
CSARDPDRGWSEKLFF
TGCAGTGCTAGAGATCCCGACAGGGGTTGGAGTGAAAAACTGTTTTTT
>TRBJ1-2|TRBV30|.|TRBD1
CAWLQGDYGYTF
TGTGCCTGGTTGCAGGGGGACTATGGCTACACCTTC
>TRBJ1-2|TRBV6-2/TRBV6-3|few|.
CASSYSGPTSSMGYTF
TGTGCCAGCAGTTACTCGGGCCCTACCTCTTCTATGGGCTACACCTTC
>TRBJ1-2|TRBV12-3/TRBV12-4|.|.
CASSSPRSYYGYTF
TGTGCCAGCAGCAGCCCGCGGAGCTACTATGGCTACACCTTC
>TRBJ2-2|TRBV24-1|once|.
CATGLPTPHLANTGELFF
TGTGCCACGGGCTTACCGACCCCTCACCTCGCGAACACCGGGGAGCTGTTTTTT
>TRBJ2-1|TRBV10-3|.|TRBD2
CAISDSGRSYNEQFF
TGTGCCATCAGTGATAGCGGGAGATCCTACAATGAGCAGTTCTTC
>TRBJ1-1|TRBV3-1|.|.
CASSRQTRSNTEAFF
TGTGCCAGCAGCCGACAGACACGGTCGAACACTGAAGCTTTCTTT
>TRBJ1-2|TRBV11-2|few|TRBD1
CASSLDQDRGLSRNTF
TGTGCCAGCAGCTTAGATCAGGATAGGGGGCTGTCTAGAAACACCTTC
>TRBJ2-4|TRBV12-5|.|.
CASGLEGRLAKNIQYF
TGTGCTAGTGGTTTGGAGGGACGGTTAGCCAAAAACATTCAGTACTTC
>TRBJ2-1|TRBV2|few|.
CASSGPAVEQFF
TGTGCCAGCAGTGGACCAGCGGTTGAGCAGTTCTTC
>TRBJ2-7|TRBV30|few|.
CAWSVRSHSYEQYF
TGTGCCTGGAGTGTCAGGAGCCACTCCTACGAGCAGTACTTC
>TRBJ2-7|TRBV25-1|.|.
CASSEYTASLKEQYF
TGTGCCAGCAGTGAATATACGGCTAGCCTCAAGGAGCAGTACTTC
>TRBJ1-2|TRBV20-1|few|TRBD1
CSTTGTGQNLYGYTF
TGCAGTACGACAGGGACAGGGCAAAACCTCTATGGCTACACCTTC
>TRBJ1-1|TRBV19|few|.
CASSIGFADASPNTEAFF
TGTGCCAGTAGTATAGGTTTTGCGGATGCGTCTCCGAACACTGAAGCTTTCTTT
>TRBJ1-5|TRBV20-1|.|.
CSALNRVVPNQPQHF
TGCAGTGCGCTAAACAGGGTTGTCCCCAATCAGCCCCAGCATTTT
>TRBJ1-1|TRBV29-1|many|.
CSGSRILNTEAFF
TGCAGCGGATCCAGAATATTGAACACTGAAGCTTTCTTT
>TRBJ2-1|TRBV7-6|.|TRBD1
CASSEGQGVINEQFF
TGTGCCAGCAGCGAGGGACAGGGAGTGATCAATGAGCAGTTCTTC
>TRBJ2-7|TRBV7-9|few|.
CASTPVDRREQYF
TGTGCCAGCACCCCTGTGGACCGGCGGGAGCAGTACTTC
>TRBJ2-7|TRBV2|few|.
CASWGTNSYEQYF
TGTGCCAGTTGGGGGACCAACTCCTACGAGCAGTACTTC
>TRBJ1-1|TRBV6-5|.|.
CASSYGGGATEAFF
TGTGCCAGCAGTTACGGAGGGGGGGCAACTGAAGCTTTCTTT
>TRBJ1-2|TRBV7-8|few|.
CASSLTGGFLNYGYTF
TGTGCCAGCAGCTTAACGGGGGGGTTTCTAAACTATGGCTACACCTTC
>TRBJ2-4|TRBV11-2|.|TRBD2
CASSPLAGVAKNIQYF
TGTGCCAGCAGCCCACTAGCGGGAGTGGCCAAAAACATTCAGTACTTC
>TRBJ2-6|TRBV10-3|.|.
CAIRGGVGANVLTF
TGTGCCATCAGAGGTGGGGTTGGGGCCAACGTCCTGACTTTC
>TRBJ1-5|TRBV7-2|many|.
CASSLDPGLQPQHF
TGTGCCAGCAGCTTAGACCCGGGACTTCAGCCCCAGCATTTT
>TRBJ2-7|TRBV28|many|.
CASSLFGSSYEQYF
TGTGCCAGCAGCTTATTCGGGAGCTCCTACGAGCAGTACTTC
>TRBJ1-6|TRBV5-4|.|TRBD1
CASSLEGSRGNNSPLHF
TGTGCCAGCAGCTTGGAAGGCTCCAGGGGGAATAATTCACCCCTCCACTTT
>TRBJ1-2|TRBV20-1|few|.
CSARESQSNYGYTF
TGCAGTGCTAGAGAGAGCCAGTCTAACTATGGCTACACCTTC
>TRBJ1-1|TRBV12-3/TRBV12-4|many|TRBD1
CASSPDRGEAFF
TGTGCCAGCAGTCCAGACAGGGGTGAAGCTTTCTTT
>TRBJ2-1|TRBV9|few|.
CASSLGDFYNEQFF
TGTGCCAGCAGCTTGGGAGACTTCTACAATGAGCAGTTCTTC